The source of this TCR beta chain is a study of radiotherapy plus CTLA-4 blockade in lung cancer. At the level of the study: Objective response rate was 18%; disease control rate, around 31%.

Chemo-refractory metastatic non-small-cell lung cancer patients received focal radiation with ipilimumab CTLA-4 blockade. With respect to this clone: The antigen is unknown.

Findings and caveats of the study: Alongside interferon-beta, early blood T cell clone dynamics were reportedly the best predictor of response.

The germline gives CDR1 SGHVS, CDR2 FQNEAQ. CDR3 length: 18 amino acids. The junction had 13 bases not matched to a gene; V was cut back by 8 bases and J by 0 bases. Profiled with immunoSEQ multiplex PCR; TCRdb holds only in-frame clones, not every one. Of around 49,000 clones listed, approximately 81% are singletons. The sample in question was peripheral blood, obtained from a patient treated with radiotherapy plus ipilimumab. The TCR sequence derives from a human donor with non-small cell lung cancer whose response to radiotherapy plus ipilimumab could not be evaluated. The gene calls are TRBV7-8 and TRBJ1-4; 9 bases align to TRBD1. DNA for the CDR3: TGTGCCAGCGGAAAAACAGGGGGCTCTCTTACAACTAATGAAAAACTGTTTTTT. It is translated as CASGKTGGSLTTNEKLFF. The full variable domain, with the rest looked up from reference TRBV7-8 and TRBJ1-4, is GAGVSQSPRYKVAKRGQDVALRCDPISGHVSLFWYQQALGQGPEFLTYFQNEAQLDKSGLPSDRFFAERPEGSVSTLKIQRTQQEDSAVYLCASGKTGGSLTTNEKLFFGSGTQLSVL.